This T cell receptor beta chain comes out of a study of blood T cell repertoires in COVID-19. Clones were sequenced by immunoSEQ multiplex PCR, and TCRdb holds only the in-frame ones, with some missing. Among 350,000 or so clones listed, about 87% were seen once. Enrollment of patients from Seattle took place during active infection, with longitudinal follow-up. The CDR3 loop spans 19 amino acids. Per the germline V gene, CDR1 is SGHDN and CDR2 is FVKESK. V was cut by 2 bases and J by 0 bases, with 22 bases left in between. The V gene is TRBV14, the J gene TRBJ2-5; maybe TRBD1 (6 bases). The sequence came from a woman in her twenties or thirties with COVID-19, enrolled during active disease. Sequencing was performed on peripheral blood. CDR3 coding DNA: TGTGCCAGCAGCCAAACCTCCACGATGGTAAACAGGGACCAAGAGACCCAGTACTTC. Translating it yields CASSQTSTMVNRDQETQYF.